This TCR beta chain is from a study of T cells after posttransplantation cyclophosphamide. The method was immunoSEQ multiplex PCR; TCRdb's version includes in-frame clones alone and lacks a portion of them. Found here are about 3,800 clones, 80% to 90% of them singletons; the top ten hold approximately 18%. Study-wide findings and caveats: Tissue-infiltrating T cells from skin or gut overlapped little with blood T cells. Later post-transplant blood repertoires were often dominated by donor CD8+ memory clones.

A marrow graft followed busulfan-fludarabine conditioning, with cyclophosphamide on days +3 and +4. In this sample, this clone turned up once. The antigen is unknown. The CDR3 loop spans 13 amino acids. CDR1 SGHVS and CDR2 FNYEAQ come from the germline V gene. With 0 bases removed from V and 5 bases from J, the gap between germline ends came to 8 bases. This TCR was recovered from a female patient in her fifties or sixties who received an allogeneic stem cell transplant from a related donor, was CMV-positive, and had no GVHD. Some T cells may be provided by the graft donor. This chain connects TRBV7-6 to TRBJ2-7; weak D call: TRBD1 (6 bases). This specimen was PBMCs, taken after an allogeneic stem cell transplant with post-transplant cyclophosphamide. The CDR3 here is CASSLAGADEQYF. The CDR3 nucleotides read TGTGCCAGCAGCTTAGCGGGGGCAGACGAGCAGTACTTC.